This record covers a single T cell receptor (beta chain). These data originate in a study of blood T cell repertoires in COVID-19. Across the whole study: Donors in the United States, Italy and Spain gave samples during acute or convalescent COVID-19. Sample material is recorded as cDNA or gDNA derived from T cells, B-cell-depleted T cells, or PBMCs.

Cohorts were determined from participant-reported clinical history. There are 13 residues in the CDR3. Germline loops: CDR1 SGHNT, CDR2 YYREEE (reference sequence). Trimming pared 0 bases from V and 12 bases from J, leaving 15 bases between. In the source study's methods: Amplification with reference gene primers provided the estimates of nucleated cell counts. Assay: immunoSEQ multiplex PCR; the TCRdb copy retains only in-frame clones and omits some. That table gives V, J and clone size, and the DNA gave D and trimming. The repertoire holds about 170,000 clones, with roughly 85% as singletons. The chain recombines TRBV5-4 with TRBJ1-2; TRBD1 is a possible D gene (6 bases). Material for sequencing was PBMCs or T cells enriched from blood (not recorded which). This TCR came from a woman in her 70s in a cohort exposed to, infected with or recovered from COVID-19 (not recorded which). CDR3 protein: CASSLASRGADTF. The DNA for the CDR3 is TGTGCCAGCAGCTTGGCCTCCAGGGGCGCTGACACCTTC.